The rows below give T cell receptor beta chains drawn from one sample of a study of T cells in localized non-small cell lung cancer. Repertoires were generated with immunoSEQ multiplex PCR, while TCRdb's copy carries only in-frame clones and drops some. The sample shows roughly 70,000 clones, around 85% of them seen only once. Material: peripheral blood, obtained before any cancer treatment. These receptors all stem from a male donor older than 55 with stage III squamous cell lung carcinoma. The conserved cysteine and the conserved F or W are not part of the CDR3 here.

j_gene: TRBJ1-5; v_gene: TRBV19; CDR3aa: ASSIDRGASNQPQH
j_gene: TRBJ2-5; v_gene: TRBV15; CDR3aa: ATSRERGKPDQETQY
j_gene: TRBJ2-5; v_gene: TRBV7-2; CDR3aa: ASSLVPRETQY
j_gene: TRBJ1-2; v_gene: TRBV12-5; CDR3aa: ASGRQGSGYT
j_gene: TRBJ1-1; v_gene: TRBV5-6; CDR3aa: ASSPGENTEAF
j_gene: TRBJ2-1; v_gene: TRBV7-2; CDR3aa: ASSPTSGVHNEQF
j_gene: TRBJ1-5; v_gene: TRBV30; CDR3aa: AWSVSGRENQPQH
j_gene: TRBJ1-1; v_gene: TRBV10-3; CDR3aa: AIRKGQGNTEAF
j_gene: TRBJ2-7; v_gene: TRBV4-2; CDR3aa: ASSQDLSLYEQY
j_gene: TRBJ2-1; v_gene: TRBV5-1; CDR3aa: ASSLGTSGGHEQF
j_gene: TRBJ2-7; v_gene: TRBV19; CDR3aa: ASSGTGVSYEQY
j_gene: TRBJ1-1; v_gene: TRBV7-9; CDR3aa: ASSLVGGLAF
j_gene: TRBJ1-5; v_gene: TRBV19; CDR3aa: ASSRDGNQPQH
j_gene: TRBJ1-2; v_gene: TRBV4-1; CDR3aa: ASSQDMAGGIGYT
j_gene: TRBJ2-2; v_gene: TRBV27; CDR3aa: ASSLGGSNTGELF
j_gene: TRBJ1-2; v_gene: TRBV9; CDR3aa: ASSQGRGGYT
j_gene: TRBJ1-5; v_gene: TRBV4-1; CDR3aa: ASSQTAPRDPQH
j_gene: TRBJ2-3; v_gene: TRBV10-3; CDR3aa: AISAGEKDTQY
j_gene: TRBJ1-4; v_gene: TRBV11-2; CDR3aa: ASSLVRDGRDGKLF
j_gene: TRBJ2-3; v_gene: TRBV5-5; CDR3aa: ASSFISGNTDTQY
j_gene: TRBJ1-5; v_gene: TRBV6-6; CDR3aa: ASIRDPQGQPQH
j_gene: TRBJ1-2; v_gene: TRBV7-9; CDR3aa: ASSLGAANYGYT
j_gene: TRBJ1-4; v_gene: TRBV11-2; CDR3aa: ASSAMPTGDNEKLF
j_gene: TRBJ2-1; v_gene: TRBV6-5; CDR3aa: ASSYSNPDESNEQF
j_gene: TRBJ2-7; v_gene: TRBV29-1; CDR3aa: SVDNGYSYEQY
j_gene: TRBJ2-1; v_gene: TRBV7-2; CDR3aa: ASSIQAGNSYNEQF
j_gene: TRBJ1-3; v_gene: TRBV14; CDR3aa: ASSLDMRFTGNTIY
j_gene: TRBJ2-1; v_gene: TRBV25-1; CDR3aa: ASSGTGKGQWEQF
j_gene: TRBJ1-2; v_gene: TRBV5-1; CDR3aa: ASSSQGDNGGYT
j_gene: TRBJ2-1; v_gene: TRBV7-6; CDR3aa: ASSTLAGNFRDEQF
j_gene: TRBJ2-1; v_gene: TRBV30; CDR3aa: ASGQSRGNEQF
j_gene: TRBJ1-5; v_gene: TRBV12-5; CDR3aa: ASGTTGRDQPQH
j_gene: TRBJ2-7; v_gene: TRBV18; CDR3aa: ASSLGTGFDEQY
j_gene: TRBJ1-4; v_gene: TRBV19; CDR3aa: ASSKGVSTNEKLF
j_gene: TRBJ2-1; v_gene: TRBV5-1; CDR3aa: ASSPGQGFGEQF
j_gene: TRBJ1-2; v_gene: TRBV18; CDR3aa: ASSLGGDRANYGYT
j_gene: TRBJ1-4; v_gene: TRBV5-4; CDR3aa: ASSINRKNEKLF
j_gene: TRBJ1-1; v_gene: TRBV5-1; CDR3aa: ASSFAGRVGTEAF
j_gene: TRBJ1-5; v_gene: TRBV6-1; CDR3aa: ASSDQSNQPQH
j_gene: TRBJ1-2; v_gene: TRBV6-5; CDR3aa: ASRRSGPNYGYT
j_gene: TRBJ1-4; v_gene: TRBV5-1; CDR3aa: ASSLDAVSEKLF
j_gene: TRBJ2-3; v_gene: TRBV28; CDR3aa: ASSTQDSTDTQY
j_gene: TRBJ1-2; v_gene: TRBV15; CDR3aa: ATSRDSGTDLSYT
j_gene: TRBJ2-1; v_gene: TRBV7-9; CDR3aa: ASSLGITGYNEQF
j_gene: TRBJ1-2; v_gene: TRBV30; CDR3aa: AWSQGVYGYT